The 3 T cell receptor beta chains below come from one sample, sequenced in a study of Ad26.COV2.S vaccination and SARS-CoV-2 variants (dated by TCRdb to 2020 to 2023). Receptor amplification or capture employed the immunoSEQ multiplex PCR assay. The clones in this table, taken by TCRdb from immuneACCESS, are in-frame only. Not every clone is retained; where verified, under half of the shortfall comes from an unresolved V gene, and the cause of the rest is unknown. This sample comprises around 350,000 clones, 92% of them detected only once. Jointly, the top ten make up 3% to 5% of the sample. The time point label, read with the paper, signifies: individuals recovered from natural SARS-CoV-2 infection. The sample was peripheral blood, taken after recovery from COVID-19. The receptor source for this set is a human donor who had recovered from COVID-19.

The chain couples TRBV6-5 to TRBJ2-1; D might be TRBD2 (6 bases). The CDR3 contains 15 residues. V dropped 6 bases and J dropped 0 bases, with 12 bases sitting between them. CDR1 and CDR2 (germline): MNHEY, SVGAGI. In DNA form, the CDR3 reads TGTGCCAGCAGCGCCGGGACTGTCTCCTACAATGAGCAGTTCTTC. It specifies CASSAGTVSYNEQFF.

V is TRBV20-1 and J is TRBJ1-4; D call uncertain. Germline V gene sequence: CDR1 DFQATT, CDR2 SNEGSKA (reference sequence). Trimming cost V 6 bases and J 8 bases, with 10 bases left between them. The CDR3 covers 11 residues. The CDR3 DNA sequence: TGCAGTGCCGTTTCTGGCGAAAAACTGTTTTTT. Translated: CSAVSGEKLFF.

The J gene is TRBJ2-2, the V gene TRBV15; TRBD1 is a possible D gene (6 bases). The germline V gene encodes CDR1 LNHNV and CDR2 YYDKDF (reference sequence). V was shortened by 0 bases and J by 0 bases, with 17 bases between the two germline ends. This CDR3 region has 19 residues. The chain's CDR3 is CATSRDFGRGPANTGELFF. The DNA for the CDR3 is TGTGCCACCAGCAGAGATTTTGGCAGGGGCCCAGCGAACACCGGGGAGCTGTTTTTT.